Below, one TCR beta chain is given with its context. This CDR3 contains 14 residues. CDR1 MNHEY and CDR2 SMNVEV come from the germline V gene (reference sequence). V gave up 0 bases and J gave up 0 bases, with 4 bases separating them. Full-length variable regions came from constant-region reverse primers plus semi-nested Nested Universal Primer A PCR. TCRdb fed the 5' RACE reads into MiXCR, producing one record per CDR3 protein. This sample has approximately 42,000 distinct CDR3 sequences, with 29% found just once. Memory CD4+ T cells were sorted as CD4+CD45RO+CD25- cells. The chain recombines TRBV27 with TRBJ2-3; D unresolved. The sample comprised memory CD4+ T cells sorted from a lymph node. Noted subset: memory CD4+ T cells, CD4+CD45RO+CD25-. This clonotype was sampled from a female donor with breast cancer. The CDR3 loop is CASSLSISTDTQYF. Written as DNA, the CDR3 is TGTGCCAGCAGTTTATCTATAAGCACAGATACGCAGTATTTT.